This T cell receptor beta chain was sequenced during a study of cytomegalovirus exposure and HLA in healthy donors. At the level of the study: When just under 400 donors were genotyped, approximately 80% of them were found to fall in the Caucasian-associated ancestry cluster. Findings and limits, study-wide: Among the CMV-associated chains, a few were confirmed in vitro as specific for CMV antigens. The study put 150 or so TCR beta chains on its list as cytomegalovirus-associated.

J gave up 3 bases and V 0 bases, and 12 bases lay outside the gene matches. Germline V gene sequence: CDR1 MGHRA, CDR2 YSYEKL. The CDR3 is 19 residues long. Points on this clone: No antigen is known for it.

Use of 60 Vbeta and 13 Jbeta primers characterized the PCR. This table comes from immunoSEQ multiplex PCR, and its TCRdb copy is limited to in-frame clones, with some not included. Found here are under 200,000 clones, roughly 84% of them singletons; the top ten hold approximately 2.5%. This clonotype was obtained from a man aged 25-45 years in good health and CMV-seropositive. The sequenced sample was PBMCs. J is TRBJ2-5 and V is TRBV4-1, with TRBD2 matching over 11 bases. The CDR3 region has the DNA TGCGCCAGCAGCCAAGATCGATTCGCGGTGACTAGCGGGGAAGAGACCCAGTACTTC. Encoded protein: CASSQDRFAVTSGEETQYF.